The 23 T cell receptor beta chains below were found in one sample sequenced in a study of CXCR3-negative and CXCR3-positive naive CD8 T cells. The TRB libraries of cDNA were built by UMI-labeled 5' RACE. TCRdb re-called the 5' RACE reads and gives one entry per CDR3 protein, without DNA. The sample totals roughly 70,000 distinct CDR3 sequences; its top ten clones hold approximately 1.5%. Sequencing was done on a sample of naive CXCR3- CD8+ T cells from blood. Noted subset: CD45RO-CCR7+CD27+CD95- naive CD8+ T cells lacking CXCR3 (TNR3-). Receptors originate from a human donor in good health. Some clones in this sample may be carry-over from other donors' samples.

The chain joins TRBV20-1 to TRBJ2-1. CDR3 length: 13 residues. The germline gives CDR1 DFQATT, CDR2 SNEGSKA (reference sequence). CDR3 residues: CSASSGNYNEQFF.

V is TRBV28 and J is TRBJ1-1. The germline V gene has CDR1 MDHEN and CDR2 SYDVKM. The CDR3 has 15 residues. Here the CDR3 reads CASTPGFGRDTEAFF.

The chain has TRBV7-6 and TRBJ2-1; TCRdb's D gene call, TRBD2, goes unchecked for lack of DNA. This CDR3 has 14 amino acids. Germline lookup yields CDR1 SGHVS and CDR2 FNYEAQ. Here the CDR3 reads CASSWAGGPLEQFF.

The CDR3 sequence is CASSSPSVAGGYEQYF. The rearrangement uses TRBV28 and TRBJ2-7; lacking DNA, the TRBD1 call made by TCRdb goes unchecked. Germline V lookup: CDR1 MDHEN, CDR2 SYDVKM. The CDR3 has 16 residues.

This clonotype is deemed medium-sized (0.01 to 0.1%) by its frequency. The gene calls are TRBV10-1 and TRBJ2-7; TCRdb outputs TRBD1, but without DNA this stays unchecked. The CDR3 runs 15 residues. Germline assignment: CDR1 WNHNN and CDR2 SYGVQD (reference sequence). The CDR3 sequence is CASAGRTGEGYEQYF.

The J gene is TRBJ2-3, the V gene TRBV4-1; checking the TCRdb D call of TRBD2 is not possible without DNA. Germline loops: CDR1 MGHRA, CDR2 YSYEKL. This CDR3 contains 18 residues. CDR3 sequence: CASSQGPGLAGPTDTQYF.

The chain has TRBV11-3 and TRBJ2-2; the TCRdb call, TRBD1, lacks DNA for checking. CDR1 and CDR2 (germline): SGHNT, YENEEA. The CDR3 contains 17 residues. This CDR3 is CASSPTRQGARTGELFF.

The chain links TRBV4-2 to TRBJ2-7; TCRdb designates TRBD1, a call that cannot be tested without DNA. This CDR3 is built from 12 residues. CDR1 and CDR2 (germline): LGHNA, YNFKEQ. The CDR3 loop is CASSHGAGAKYF.

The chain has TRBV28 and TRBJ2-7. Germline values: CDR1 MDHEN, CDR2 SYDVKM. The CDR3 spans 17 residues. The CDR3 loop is CASSPVLFGLAAHEQYF.

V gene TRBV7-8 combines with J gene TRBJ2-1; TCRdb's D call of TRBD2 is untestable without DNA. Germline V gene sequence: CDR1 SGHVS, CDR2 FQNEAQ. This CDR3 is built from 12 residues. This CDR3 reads CASSFYGEEQFF.

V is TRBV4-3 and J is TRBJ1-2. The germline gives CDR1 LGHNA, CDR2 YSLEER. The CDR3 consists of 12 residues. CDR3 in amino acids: CASSQDLGGYTF.

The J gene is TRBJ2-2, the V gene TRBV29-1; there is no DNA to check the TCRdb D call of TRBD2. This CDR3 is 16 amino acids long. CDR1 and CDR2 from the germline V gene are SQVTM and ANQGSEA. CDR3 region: CSVELALAGDTGELFF.

CDR3 residues: CASSFRGPSTDTQYF. V and J are TRBV28 and TRBJ2-3; the D gene TCRdb calls, TRBD2, cannot be checked with no DNA. CDR1 and CDR2 (germline): MDHEN, SYDVKM. The CDR3 loop spans 15 amino acids.

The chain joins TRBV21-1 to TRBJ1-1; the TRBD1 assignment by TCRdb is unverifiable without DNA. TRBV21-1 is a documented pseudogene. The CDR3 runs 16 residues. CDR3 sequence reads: CASSKRSGGSDTEAFF.

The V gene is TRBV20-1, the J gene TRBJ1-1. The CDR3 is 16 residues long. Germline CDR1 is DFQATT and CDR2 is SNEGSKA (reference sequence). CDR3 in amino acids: CSARDPQRLLNTEAFF.

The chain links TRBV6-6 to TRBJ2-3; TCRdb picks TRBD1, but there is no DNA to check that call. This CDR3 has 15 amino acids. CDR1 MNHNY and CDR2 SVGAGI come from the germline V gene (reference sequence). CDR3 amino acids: CASSLLWGATDTQYF.

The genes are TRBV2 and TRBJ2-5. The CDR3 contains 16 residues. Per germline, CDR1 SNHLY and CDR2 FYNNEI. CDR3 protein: CASSESTDRFQETQYF.

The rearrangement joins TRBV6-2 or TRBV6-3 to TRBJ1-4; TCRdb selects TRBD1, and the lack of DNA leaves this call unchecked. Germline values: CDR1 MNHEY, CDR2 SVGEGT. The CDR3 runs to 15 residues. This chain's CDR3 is CASRPRDPEGEKLFF.

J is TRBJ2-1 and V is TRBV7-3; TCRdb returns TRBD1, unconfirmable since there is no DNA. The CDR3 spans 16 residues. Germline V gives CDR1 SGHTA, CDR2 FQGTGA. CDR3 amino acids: CASSLIVGTGNNEQFF.

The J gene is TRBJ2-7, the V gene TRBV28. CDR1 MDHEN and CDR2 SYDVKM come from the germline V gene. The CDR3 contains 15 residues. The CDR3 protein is CASREGSSDSYEQYF. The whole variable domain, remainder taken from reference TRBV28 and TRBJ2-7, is DVKVTQSSRYLVKRTGEKVFLECVQDMDHENMFWYRQDPGLGLRLIYFSYDVKMKEKGDIPEGYSVSREKKERFSLILESASTNQTSMYLCASREGSSDSYEQYFGPGTRLTVT.

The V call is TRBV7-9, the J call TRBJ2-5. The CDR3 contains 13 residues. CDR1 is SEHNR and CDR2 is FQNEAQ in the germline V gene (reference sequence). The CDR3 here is CASRQDPQETQHF.

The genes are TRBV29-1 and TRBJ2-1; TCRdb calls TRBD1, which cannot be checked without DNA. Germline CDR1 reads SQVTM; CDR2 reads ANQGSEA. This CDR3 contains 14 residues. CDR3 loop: CSVGFSGRPNEQFF.

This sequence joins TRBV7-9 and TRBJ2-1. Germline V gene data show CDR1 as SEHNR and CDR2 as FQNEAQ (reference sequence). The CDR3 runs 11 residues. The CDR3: CASSSANEQFF.